One and the same sample provided the 11 T cell receptor beta chains below, sequenced in a study of T-cell memory formation after mild COVID-19. TCRdb independently ran MiXCR on the 5' RACE reads; one entry per CDR3 protein. The table includes about 190,000 distinct CDR3 sequences, approximately 20% detected once. The source material was PBMCs or a T cell subset sorted from them (not recorded which). Receptors originate from an adult woman who had mild COVID-19 (a few samples of this study predate the infection). Cell type and time point are not known.

V usage is TRBV7-9 and J usage is TRBJ2-3, with 9 bases fitting TRBD2. The V gene's germline CDR1 is SEHNR and CDR2 FQNEAQ (reference sequence). Trimming cost V 7 bases and J 4 bases; bases outside gene matches: 15. The CDR3 loop spans 17 amino acids. The CDR3 protein is CASTLDGLLAGPDTQYF. The DNA for the CDR3 is TGTGCCAGCACCCTAGACGGGCTCCTAGCGGGACCAGATACGCAGTATTTT.

As for this clonotype: The junction and the germline gene differ at one end; a read error may be behind it. This sequence joins TRBV7-9 and TRBJ2-7; 8 bases are a match to TRBD1. The CDR3 is made up of 13 amino acids. Germline CDR1 SEHNR, CDR2 FQNEAQ (reference sequence). CDR3 sequence reads: CDSSPQGAYEQYF. CDR3 DNA: TGTGACAGCAGTCCCCAGGGGGCATACGAGCAGTACTTC.

This clonotype was seen a few times. The chain couples TRBV7-6 to TRBJ2-7; the match to TRBD2 covers 9 bases. Germline CDR1 is SGHVS and CDR2 is FNYEAQ. The ends lost 1 base at V and 3 bases at J; junction bases unmatched: 4. The CDR3 runs to 15 residues. The CDR3 spells CASSLEASGIYEQYF. The CDR3 bases are TGTGCCAGCAGCTTAGAGGCTAGCGGGATCTACGAGCAGTACTTC.

This clonotype has ten or more counts. The chain carries TRBV12-3 or TRBV12-4 and TRBJ2-7, with 12 positions matching TRBD2. The CDR3 is 14 residues long. J was trimmed by 4 bases and V by 6 bases; bases with no gene match: 4. In DNA form, the CDR3 reads TGTGCCAGCAGGCTGACTAGCGGGAGTTACGAGCAGTACTTC. Translation gives CASRLTSGSYEQYF.

The gene calls are TRBV20-1 and TRBJ1-2, with TRBD1 as a possible D gene (6 bases). V was cut by 0 bases and J by 4 bases, with 12 bases left in between. Germline loops: CDR1 DFQATT, CDR2 SNEGSKA (reference sequence). The CDR3 runs 14 residues. CDR3 residues: CSARDGGGFYGYTF. Here the CDR3 DNA reads TGCAGTGCTAGAGATGGAGGGGGTTTCTATGGCTACACCTTC.

The genes are TRBV6-1 and TRBJ2-3; 10 nucleotides agree with TRBD2. V dropped 4 bases and J dropped 2; count of bases not matched to a gene: 12. The CDR3 is 18 amino acids. The germline CDR1 and CDR2 sequences are MNHNS and SASEGT. The DNA of the CDR3 is TGTGCCAGCAGTGGATTCAAGAGCGGGGGGGATTTCACAGATACGCAGTATTTT. Encoded protein: CASSGFKSGGDFTDTQYF.

This clonotype was detected once. The chain employs TRBV18 and TRBJ1-2; the match to TRBD1 covers 9 bases. The V gene end was trimmed by 0 bases and the J gene end by 3 bases; junction bases not matched to a gene: 5. Germline V gives CDR1 KGHSH, CDR2 LQKENI. The CDR3 covers 16 residues. As DNA, the CDR3 is TGTGCCAGCTCACCACCCGGGACAGGGTACGACTATGGCTACACCTTC. Translation gives CASSPPGTGYDYGYTF.

The sample holds a few counts of this clonotype. This chain uses TRBV9 with TRBJ2-7, with TRBD2 identical over 13 bases. The CDR3 totals 16 residues. V shed 4 bases and J 2 bases; nucleotides not matched to a gene: 6. CDR1 and CDR2 from the germline V gene are SGDLS and YYNGEE. CDR3 sequence reads: CASSPEGTSGAYEQYF. The DNA for the CDR3 is TGTGCCAGCAGCCCAGAGGGGACTAGCGGGGCCTACGAGCAGTACTTC.

This clonotype was counted between two and nine times. J is TRBJ1-4 and V is TRBV7-3; 10 bases map to TRBD1. This CDR3 contains 16 residues. CDR1 is SGHTA and CDR2 is FQGTGA in the germline V gene. V lost 5 bases and J lost 8; bases outside the gene matches: 11. CDR3 nucleotides: TGTGCCAGCAGCCCCAACCCGGGACAGGGGAACGAAAAACTGTTTTTT. Translated, it gives CASSPNPGQGNEKLFF.

This chain uses TRBV18 with TRBJ1-5; maybe TRBD1 (5 bases). CDR3 length equals 16 residues. The V gene's germline CDR1 is KGHSH and CDR2 LQKENI. The V end lost 3 bases, the J end lost 0 bases, and 12 bases lay between the germline ends. The DNA for the CDR3 is TGTGCCAGCTCACCGCTAGGGGCGAATAGCAATCAGCCCCAGCATTTT. This encodes CASSPLGANSNQPQHF.

The V gene is TRBV5-6, the J gene TRBJ2-2, with a weak D call TRBD1 (7 bases). The CDR3 length is 15 residues. Deletions cut 6 bases from V and 6 bases from J, with 18 bases between. Germline CDR1 reads SGHDT; CDR2 reads YYEEEE. CDR3 sequence: CASTSGGFDAGELFF. In DNA, the CDR3 is TGTGCCAGCACCTCAGGGGGGTTTGACGCCGGGGAGCTGTTTTTT.